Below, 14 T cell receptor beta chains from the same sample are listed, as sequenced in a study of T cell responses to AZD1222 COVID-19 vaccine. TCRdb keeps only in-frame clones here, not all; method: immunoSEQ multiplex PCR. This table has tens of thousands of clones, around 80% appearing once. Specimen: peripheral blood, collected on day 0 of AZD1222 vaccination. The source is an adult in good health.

CDR3 protein: CASSGRGSGNTIYF. The CDR3 DNA is TGTGCCAGCAGCGGTCGTGGCTCTGGAAACACCATATATTTT. This rearrangement joins TRBV11-3 to TRBJ1-3, with unresolved D. This CDR3 comprises 14 residues. Germline CDR1 reads SGHNT; CDR2 reads YENEEA. V lost 5 bases, J lost 0 bases, and 8 bases lay in between.

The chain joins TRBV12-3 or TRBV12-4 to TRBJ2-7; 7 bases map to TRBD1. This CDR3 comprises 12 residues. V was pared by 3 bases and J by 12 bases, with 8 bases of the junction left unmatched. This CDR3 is CASSFTGDRLYF. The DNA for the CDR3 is TGTGCCAGCAGTTTCACAGGGGATCGTCTGTACTTC.

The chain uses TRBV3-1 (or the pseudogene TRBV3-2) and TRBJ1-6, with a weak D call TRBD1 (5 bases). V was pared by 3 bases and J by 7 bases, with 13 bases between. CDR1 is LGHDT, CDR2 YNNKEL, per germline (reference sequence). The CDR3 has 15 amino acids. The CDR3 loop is CASSQGREANSPLHF. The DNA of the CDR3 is TGTGCCAGCAGCCAGGGACGAGAGGCGAATTCACCCCTCCACTTT.

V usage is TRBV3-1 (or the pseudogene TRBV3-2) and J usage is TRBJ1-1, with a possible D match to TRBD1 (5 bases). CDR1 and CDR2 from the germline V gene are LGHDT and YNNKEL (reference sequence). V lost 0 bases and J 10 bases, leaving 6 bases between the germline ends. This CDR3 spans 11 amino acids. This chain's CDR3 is CASSQDRGAFF. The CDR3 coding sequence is TGTGCCAGCAGCCAAGATAGGGGAGCTTTCTTT.

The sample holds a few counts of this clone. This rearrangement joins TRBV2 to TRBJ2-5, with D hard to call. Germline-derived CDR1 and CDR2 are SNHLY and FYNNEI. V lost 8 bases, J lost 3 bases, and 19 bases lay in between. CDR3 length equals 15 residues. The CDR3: CASSPWPIGKETQYF. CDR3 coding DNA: TGTGCCAGCTCCCCGTGGCCTATTGGAAAAGAGACCCAGTACTTC.

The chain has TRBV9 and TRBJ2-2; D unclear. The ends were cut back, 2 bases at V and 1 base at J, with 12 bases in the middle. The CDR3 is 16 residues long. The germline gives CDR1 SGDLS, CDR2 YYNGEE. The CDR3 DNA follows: TGTGCCAGCAGCGTGGGTGGCAGAAAGAACACCGGGGAGCTGTTTTTT. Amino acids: CASSVGGRKNTGELFF.

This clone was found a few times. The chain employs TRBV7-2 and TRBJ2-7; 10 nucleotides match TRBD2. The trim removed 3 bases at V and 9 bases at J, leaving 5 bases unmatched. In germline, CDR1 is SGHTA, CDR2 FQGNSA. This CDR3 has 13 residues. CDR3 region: CASSFGTSAGQYF. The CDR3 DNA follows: TGTGCCAGCAGCTTCGGGACTAGCGCGGGGCAGTACTTC. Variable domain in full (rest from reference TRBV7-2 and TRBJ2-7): GAGVSQSPSNKVTEKGKDVELRCDPISGHTALYWYRQSLGQGLEFLIYFQGNSAPDKSGLPSDRFSAERTGGSVSTLTIQRTQQEDSAVYLCASSFGTSAGQYFGPGTRLTVT.

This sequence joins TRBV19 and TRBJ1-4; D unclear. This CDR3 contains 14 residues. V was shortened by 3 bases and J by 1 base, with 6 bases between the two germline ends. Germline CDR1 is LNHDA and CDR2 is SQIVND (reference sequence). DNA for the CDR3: TGTGCCAGTAGTATCCTGGAAACTAATGAAAAACTGTTTTTT. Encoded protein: CASSILETNEKLFF.

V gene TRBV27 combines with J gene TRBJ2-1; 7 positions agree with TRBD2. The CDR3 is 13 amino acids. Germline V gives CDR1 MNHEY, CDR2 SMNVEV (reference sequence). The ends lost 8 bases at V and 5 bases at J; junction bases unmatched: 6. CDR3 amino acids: CASAGRVDNEQFF. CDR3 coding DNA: TGTGCCAGCGCGGGGAGGGTAGACAATGAGCAGTTCTTC.

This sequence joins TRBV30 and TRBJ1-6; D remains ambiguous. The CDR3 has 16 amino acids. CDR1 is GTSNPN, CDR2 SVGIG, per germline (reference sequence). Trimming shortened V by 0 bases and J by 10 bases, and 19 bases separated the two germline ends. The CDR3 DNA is TGTGCCTGGAGTGTACAATGGGCGGGGAGGGAATCACCCCTCCACTTT. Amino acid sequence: CAWSVQWAGRESPLHF.

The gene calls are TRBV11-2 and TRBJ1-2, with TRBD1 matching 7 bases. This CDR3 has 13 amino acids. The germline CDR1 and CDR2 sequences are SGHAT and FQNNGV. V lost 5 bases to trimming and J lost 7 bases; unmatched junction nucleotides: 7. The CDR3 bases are TGTGCCAGCAGCCCGGGGACAGTGGCTGGCTACACCTTC. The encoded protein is CASSPGTVAGYTF.

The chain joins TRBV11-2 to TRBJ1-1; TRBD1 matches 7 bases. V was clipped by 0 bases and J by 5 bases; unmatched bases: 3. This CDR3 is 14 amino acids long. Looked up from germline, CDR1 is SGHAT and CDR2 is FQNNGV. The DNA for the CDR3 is TGTGCCAGCAGCTTAGATGGGGGACAGACTGAAGCTTTCTTT. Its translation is CASSLDGGQTEAFF.

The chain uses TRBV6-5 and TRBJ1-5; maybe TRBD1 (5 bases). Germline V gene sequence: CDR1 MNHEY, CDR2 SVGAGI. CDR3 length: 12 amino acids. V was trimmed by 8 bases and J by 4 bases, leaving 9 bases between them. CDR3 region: CASGTANQPQHF. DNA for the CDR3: TGTGCCAGCGGGACGGCTAATCAGCCCCAGCATTTT.

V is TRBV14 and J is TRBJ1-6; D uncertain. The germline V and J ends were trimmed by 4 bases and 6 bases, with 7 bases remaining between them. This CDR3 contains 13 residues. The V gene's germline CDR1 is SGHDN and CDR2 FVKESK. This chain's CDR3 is CASSPHSNSPLHF. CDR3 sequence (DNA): TGTGCCAGCAGCCCTCACTCTAATTCACCCCTCCACTTT.